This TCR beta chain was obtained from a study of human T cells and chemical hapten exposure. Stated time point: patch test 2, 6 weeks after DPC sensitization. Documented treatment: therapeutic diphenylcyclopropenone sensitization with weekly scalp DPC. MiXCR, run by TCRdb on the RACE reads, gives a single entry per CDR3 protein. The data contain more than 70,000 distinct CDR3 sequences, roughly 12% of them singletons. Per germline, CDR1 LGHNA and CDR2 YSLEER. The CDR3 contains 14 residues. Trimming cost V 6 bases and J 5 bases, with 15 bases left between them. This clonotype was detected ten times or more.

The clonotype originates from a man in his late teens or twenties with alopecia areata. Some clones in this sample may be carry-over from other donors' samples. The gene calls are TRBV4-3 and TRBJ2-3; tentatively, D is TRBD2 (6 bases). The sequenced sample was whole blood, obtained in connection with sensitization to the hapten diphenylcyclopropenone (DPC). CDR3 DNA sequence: TGCGCCAGCAGGCGGGGTAGCGGAGGAGATACGCAGTATTTT. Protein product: CASRRGSGGDTQYF.